This T cell receptor beta chain was sequenced in a study of Ad26.COV2.S vaccination and SARS-CoV-2 variants. Study as a whole: Ad26.COV2.S arm of COV1001 included the donor.

Clones were read by immunoSEQ multiplex PCR, and TCRdb kept only the in-frame ones, dropping some. This sample has more than 300,000 clones, with roughly 86% found just once. Germline loops: CDR1 SGHAT, CDR2 FQDESV (reference sequence). This CDR3 comprises 16 residues. V was clipped by 3 bases and J by 5 bases; unmatched bases: 8. Study results and caveats: Reportedly, after vaccination the spike-specific CD8+ and CD4+ T cell responses displayed substantial breadth. The study found similar non-spike TCR breadth in vaccine and placebo recipients.

With respect to this clone: Its antigen is not identified.

This sample's treatment: some 20 received Ad26.COV2.S at low or high dose, single or two shots; 5 received placebo; per-sample allocation not given. Sampling was performed 63 days after the first vaccine or placebo injection. This Boston cohort included adults aged 18-55 years. The input for sequencing was peripheral blood, taken in a trial of Ad26.COV2.S vaccine versus placebo. The V and J genes are TRBV11-1 and TRBJ1-1, with 11 bases identical to TRBD1. This clonotype was obtained from a person between 18 and 65 years old who received the Ad26.COV2.S COVID-19 vaccine or a placebo. The CDR3 here is CASSLGQGGSNTEAFF. The CDR3 nucleotides are TGTGCCAGCAGCTTGGGACAGGGGGGTTCAAATACTGAAGCTTTCTTT.